This T cell receptor (beta chain) derives from a study of blood T cells in healthy people across ages (dated by TCRdb to the mid-2010s). Context from the whole study: In model experiments, template switching captured roughly one uniquely barcoded TCR beta cDNA molecule for every two T cells. Two additional independent replicas of 1 million unique cDNA reads from the same blood draw were analyzed for two donors (one aged 18 to 30 and one aged 80 or older). Four age groups were formed from the donors: young (average 16 years), middle-aged (approximately 40), aged (approximately 60) and long-lived (about 80). Using deep sequencing normalized with unique cDNA molecular identifiers, the study measured how TCR beta repertoire diversity changes with age. To avoid experimental bias, donors of different ages were spread randomly across the sequencing lanes.

Donors were approximately 42 systemically healthy Caucasian individuals from Russia aged roughly 6 to 90 years. Each donor gave ten milliliters of peripheral blood, drawn into EDTA-treated Vacutainer tubes. Ficoll-Paque density-gradient centrifugation was used to isolate PBMCs, with at least 7 million obtained per sample. Total RNA was extracted from PBMCs with Trizol reagent, with at least 6 micrograms obtained per sample. Naive CD45RAhigh/CD27high T cell percentages were measured by flow cytometry on a PBMC aliquot from every donor. General conclusions and limits of the study: Compared with the aged group, the long-lived group had more naive CD4+ T cells, fewer expanded clones and increased TCR diversity, a pattern suggesting age selection. Estimates of total diversity from one million sequenced T cells were regarded as lower bounds and underestimates. Because profiling used bulk unsorted PBMCs, naive and antigen-experienced compartments could not be compared conclusively. As age increased, observed TCR beta diversity per million T cells dropped in a roughly linear way, and a significant reduction was already evident by age about 36. A strong correlation was found between observed TCR beta diversity and the percentage of naive T cells measured by flow cytometry. Because the CMV infection status of the donors was unknown, age-related changes in expanded clonotypes may potentially have been confounded.

The sample holds a few counts of this clonotype. Its antigen is still unknown. Base qualities are not recorded, but no much larger clone differs from it by a single base. Libraries were constructed by 5' RACE. Instrument on record: Illumina HiSeq 2500. The second PCR ran for about 6 to 11 cycles and used a J-beta primer mix along with a sample-barcoded 5' primer. A template-switch 5' adaptor carrying 12 random nucleotides introduced a unique molecular identifier onto each TCR beta cDNA molecule. Each sample yielded at least 2.5 million CDR3-containing paired-end reads. First-strand cDNA was synthesized from all RNA with the Mint cDNA synthesis kit, primed by a TRBC-specific oligonucleotide. Following uracil-DNA glycosylase treatment, a first 18-cycle PCR with universal primers M1SS and BC2_uni_R was performed on all cDNA. Per the source publication's procedure: Each sample was normalized by randomly selecting 1 million high-quality reads, each carrying a distinct molecular identifier. Instead of being binned into consensus sequences, reads with shared molecular identifiers were discarded. MiTCR, with a Q25 quality threshold and the strictest error-elimination algorithm, was used for CDR3 identification, clonotype clustering and error correction. A nonparametric unseen species model with Euler transformation was used to estimate a lower bound on total TCR beta diversity. In TCRdb, the public reads were trimmed at Q25 with fastp and aligned with MiXCR, with productive beta chains retained. When rows share a CDR3 protein, they turn into one entry using the most common DNA and genes. TCRdb assigned the V and J calls; the authors' analysis was not used. The sample includes 1.5 million to 2 million distinct CDR3 sequences, with around half observed a single time. The leading ten clones occupy 2.1% of the sample.

The material sequenced was blood. The sequence came from a woman between 40 and 50 years old in good health.

The CDR3 reads as follows: CASSLAPGEDTQYF. The base sequence is TGTGCCAGCAGCTTAGCTCCAGGGGAGGATACGCAGTATTTT. The chain is made from TRBV7-6 and TRBJ2-3; possibly the D gene is TRBD1, per 6 matching bases. The germline V gene sets CDR1 to SGHVS and CDR2 to FNYEAQ. V is cut by 0 bases and J by 6 bases, and the space between the germline ends is 10 bases. The CDR3 has 14 amino acids, counting the end cysteine and phenylalanine. The DNA shown is the 42-base CDR3, in frame from base 1.